Listed here are 15 T cell receptor beta chains from one sample, sequenced in a study of cytomegalovirus exposure and HLA in healthy donors. Primers included in the PCR were 60 Vbeta and 13 Jbeta primers. The protocol was immunoSEQ multiplex PCR, while the TCRdb copy is restricted to in-frame clones and leaves out a portion. The table includes about 140,000 clones, approximately 57% detected once. Sequenced: PBMCs. The receptors were sampled from a male donor in good health and CMV-seronegative.

This rearrangement joins TRBV5-6 to TRBJ2-1; tentative D call: TRBD2 (6 bases). Trimming removed 0 bases from V and 6 bases from J, with 7 bases in between. CDR3 length: 13 residues. From germline, CDR1 is SGHDT and CDR2 YYEEEE. The CDR3 nucleotides are TGTGCCAGCAGCTTGGTGGAGGGCAATGAGCAGTTCTTC. It yields the protein CASSLVEGNEQFF.

This clone was detected once. The chain recombines TRBV6-5 with TRBJ2-5; D possibly corresponds to TRBD2 (5 bases). CDR1 and CDR2 from the germline V gene are MNHEY and SVGAGI. Trimming removed 7 bases from V and 5 bases from J, with 11 bases in between. The length of the CDR3 is 12 residues. The CDR3, as DNA: TGTGCCAGCACCAAAGGCGGGGAGACCCAGTACTTC. Translated, it gives CASTKGGETQYF.

V gene TRBV10-2 combines with J gene TRBJ2-1, with TRBD2 as a possible D gene (6 bases). V lost 8 bases to trimming and J lost 0 bases, with 17 bases between them. Germline V gene sequence: CDR1 WSHSY, CDR2 SAAADI. This CDR3 has 16 residues. Here the CDR3 DNA reads TGCGCCAGCCGACGGGAGCTCCGGAGCTCCTACAATGAGCAGTTCTTC. Amino acid sequence: CASRRELRSSYNEQFF.

This clone appeared once. The chain combines TRBV7-2 with TRBJ1-5; a possible D gene is TRBD1 (5 bases). V lost 5 bases and J 3 bases, leaving 8 bases between the germline ends. Germline V gene lookup returns CDR1 SGHTA and CDR2 FQGNSA. This CDR3 spans 13 amino acids. CDR3 sequence reads: CASSRQNNQPQHF. CDR3 nucleotide sequence: TGTGCCAGCAGCCGACAGAACAATCAGCCCCAGCATTTT.

This chain connects TRBV13 to TRBJ1-6, with a possible D match to TRBD1 (5 bases). The CDR3 is 15 residues long. The V and J ends lost 7 bases and 10 bases respectively, with 20 bases between them. Germline-derived CDR1 and CDR2 are PRHDT and FYEKMQ (reference sequence). The CDR3 here is CASTFFQGFGSPLHF. The CDR3 DNA follows: TGTGCCAGCACCTTCTTTCAGGGATTTGGCTCACCCCTCCACTTT.

This rearrangement joins TRBV11-2 to TRBJ2-3; possible D gene TRBD1, 6 bases. Trimming took off 5 bases at V and 2 bases at J, with 17 bases between the two ends. The CDR3 has 16 amino acids. CDR1 SGHAT and CDR2 FQNNGV come from the germline V gene. The chain's CDR3 is CASSPPRGWTTDTQYF. CDR3 in DNA: TGTGCCAGCAGCCCCCCTAGGGGGTGGACCACAGATACGCAGTATTTT.

This clone was detected only a few times. The V gene is TRBV4-3, the J gene TRBJ2-1; D perhaps matches TRBD1 (6 bases). The CDR3 covers 16 residues. Germline values: CDR1 LGHNA, CDR2 YSLEER. V dropped 5 bases and J dropped 4 bases, with 18 bases sitting between them. CDR3 sequence (DNA): TGCGCCAGCAGCGGGGGCGGCACTTATAGGTACAATGAGCAGTTCTTC. It specifies CASSGGGTYRYNEQFF.

The chain recombines TRBV9 with TRBJ2-5; D may be TRBD2 (5 bases). With 4 bases removed from V and 2 bases from J, the gap between germline ends came to 15 bases. CDR3 size: 15 residues. Germline loops: CDR1 SGDLS, CDR2 YYNGEE. CDR3 coding DNA: TGTGCCAGCAGCCTCGAGGGCAGGAGGCAAGAGACCCAGTACTTC. It translates to CASSLEGRRQETQYF.

This chain joins TRBV29-1 and TRBJ2-7, with 9 bases matching TRBD1. The V segment lost 6 bases and the J segment 6 bases; nucleotides outside the gene matches: 15. Germline CDR1 reads SQVTM; CDR2 reads ANQGSEA. The CDR3 is 15 amino acids. In nucleotides, the CDR3 is TGCAGCGTCAACAGGGGGCAGAGTGAGGCCAGCGAGCAGTACTTC. It yields the protein CSVNRGQSEASEQYF.

This clone has more than one count but fewer than ten. This sequence joins TRBV6-5 and TRBJ1-1; D remains ambiguous. The V and J ends lost 2 bases and 7 bases respectively, with 14 bases between them. Germline-derived CDR1 and CDR2 are MNHEY and SVGAGI. This CDR3 is built from 14 residues. The CDR3 region is CASSYRPGNGEAFF. CDR3 in DNA: TGTGCCAGCAGTTACCGCCCGGGAAACGGTGAAGCTTTCTTT.

This chain links TRBV13 with TRBJ2-7; D not certain. CDR3 length: 14 residues. V lost 3 bases to trimming and J lost 6 bases, with 15 bases between them. The germline CDR1 and CDR2 sequences are PRHDT and FYEKMQ (reference sequence). CDR3 nucleotide sequence: TGTGCCAGCAGCTTGAGAGCCCCCCTTAGCGAGCAGTACTTC. Encoded protein: CASSLRAPLSEQYF.

The rearrangement links TRBV27 to TRBJ1-1; TRBD1 agrees at 8 bases. V was pared by 4 bases and J by 0 bases, with 7 bases of the junction left unmatched. Germline CDR1 reads MNHEY; CDR2 reads SMNVEV (reference sequence). This CDR3 comprises 16 residues. This CDR3 reads CASSSTPDRVNTEAFF. CDR3 nucleotides: TGTGCCAGCAGTTCTACCCCGGACAGGGTGAACACTGAAGCTTTCTTT.

The V gene is TRBV19, the J gene TRBJ1-1; no clear D gene. V gave up 5 bases and J gave up 0 bases, with 7 bases separating them. The germline V gene has CDR1 LNHDA and CDR2 SQIVND (reference sequence). The length of the CDR3 is 13 residues. The CDR3 sequence is CASSVSLNTEAFF. The CDR3 DNA follows: TGTGCCAGTAGTGTGAGTTTGAACACTGAAGCTTTCTTT.

The CDR3 region has the DNA TGTGCCAGCAGCGTAGCTTCGAGTGAGCAGTTCTTC. Its translation: CASSVASSEQFF. V is TRBV9 and J is TRBJ2-1; D not certain. Trimming pared 0 bases from V and 9 bases from J, leaving 7 bases between. This CDR3 is 12 amino acids long. Germline V gives CDR1 SGDLS, CDR2 YYNGEE.

In its sample, this clone was seen a few times. The J gene is TRBJ2-2, the V gene TRBV5-1; 11 bases fit TRBD1. Germline CDR1 reads SGHRS; CDR2 reads YFSETQ. This CDR3 region has 16 residues. J was trimmed by 2 bases and V by 3 bases; bases with no gene match: 3. CDR3 bases: TGCGCCAGCAGCTCAGGACAGGGGGCTAACACCGGGGAGCTGTTTTTT. Translation: CASSSGQGANTGELFF.